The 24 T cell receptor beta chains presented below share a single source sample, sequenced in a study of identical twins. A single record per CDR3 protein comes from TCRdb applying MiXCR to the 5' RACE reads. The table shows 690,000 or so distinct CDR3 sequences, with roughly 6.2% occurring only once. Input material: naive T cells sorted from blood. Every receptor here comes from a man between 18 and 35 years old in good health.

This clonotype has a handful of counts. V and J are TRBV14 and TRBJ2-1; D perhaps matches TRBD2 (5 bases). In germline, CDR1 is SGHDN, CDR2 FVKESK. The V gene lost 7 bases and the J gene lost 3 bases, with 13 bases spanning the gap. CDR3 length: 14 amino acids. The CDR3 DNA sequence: TGTGCCAGCAACCCCAGCGGCTTCTACAATGAGCAGTTCTTC. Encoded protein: CASNPSGFYNEQFF.

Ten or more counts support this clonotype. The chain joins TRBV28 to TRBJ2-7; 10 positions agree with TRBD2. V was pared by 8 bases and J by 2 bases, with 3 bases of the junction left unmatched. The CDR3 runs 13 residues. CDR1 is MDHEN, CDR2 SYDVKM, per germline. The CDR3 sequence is CASRTSGTYEQYF. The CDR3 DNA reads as TGTGCCAGCCGGACTAGCGGAACCTACGAGCAGTACTTC.

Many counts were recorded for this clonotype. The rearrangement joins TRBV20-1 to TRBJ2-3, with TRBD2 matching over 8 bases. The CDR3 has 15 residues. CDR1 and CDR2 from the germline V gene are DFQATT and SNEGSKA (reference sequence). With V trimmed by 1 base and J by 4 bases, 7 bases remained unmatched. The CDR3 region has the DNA TGCAGTGCTAGAGTTCCGGGAGGGTCCCCAGATACGCAGTATTTT. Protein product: CSARVPGGSPDTQYF.

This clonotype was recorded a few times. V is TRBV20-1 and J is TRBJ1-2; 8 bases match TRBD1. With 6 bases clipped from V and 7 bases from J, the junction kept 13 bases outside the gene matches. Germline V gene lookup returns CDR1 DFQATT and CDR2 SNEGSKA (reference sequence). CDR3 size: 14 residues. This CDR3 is CSAPGTGSLRGYTF. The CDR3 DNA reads TGCAGTGCACCCGGGACAGGAAGCCTCCGTGGCTACACCTTC.

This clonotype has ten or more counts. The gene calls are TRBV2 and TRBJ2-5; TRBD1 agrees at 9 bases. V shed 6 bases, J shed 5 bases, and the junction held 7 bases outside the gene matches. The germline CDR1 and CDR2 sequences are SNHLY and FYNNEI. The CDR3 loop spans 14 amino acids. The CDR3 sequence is CASSLDRGMETQYF. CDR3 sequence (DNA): TGTGCCAGCAGCCTGGACAGGGGTATGGAGACCCAGTACTTC.

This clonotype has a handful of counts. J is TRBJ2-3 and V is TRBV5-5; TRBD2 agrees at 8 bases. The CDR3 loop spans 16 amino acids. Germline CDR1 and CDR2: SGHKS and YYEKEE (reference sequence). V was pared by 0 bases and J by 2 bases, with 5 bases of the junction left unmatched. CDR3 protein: CASSLGISGNTDTQYF. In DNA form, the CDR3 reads TGTGCCAGCAGCTTGGGTATTAGCGGGAACACAGATACGCAGTATTTT.

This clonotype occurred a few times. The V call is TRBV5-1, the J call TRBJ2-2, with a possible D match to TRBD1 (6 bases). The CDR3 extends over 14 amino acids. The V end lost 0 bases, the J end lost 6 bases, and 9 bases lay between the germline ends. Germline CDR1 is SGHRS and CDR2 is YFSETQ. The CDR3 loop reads CASSLAGTPGELFF. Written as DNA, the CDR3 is TGCGCCAGCAGCTTGGCGGGGACACCCGGGGAGCTGTTTTTT.

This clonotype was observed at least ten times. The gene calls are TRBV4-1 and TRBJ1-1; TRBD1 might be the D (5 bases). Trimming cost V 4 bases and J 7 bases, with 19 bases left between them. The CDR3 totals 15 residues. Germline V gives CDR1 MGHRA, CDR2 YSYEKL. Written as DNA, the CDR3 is TGCGCCAGCAGCCGGGGGGAGGGAGCCTTCGGTGAAGCTTTCTTT. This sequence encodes CASSRGEGAFGEAFF.

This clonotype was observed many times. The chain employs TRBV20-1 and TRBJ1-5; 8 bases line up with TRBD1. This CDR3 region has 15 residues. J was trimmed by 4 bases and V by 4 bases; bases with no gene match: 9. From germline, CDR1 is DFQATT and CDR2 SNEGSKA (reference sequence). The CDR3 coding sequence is TGCAGTGCTACCGGCCCCGGACAGGGAAATCAGCCCCAGCATTTT. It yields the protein CSATGPGQGNQPQHF.

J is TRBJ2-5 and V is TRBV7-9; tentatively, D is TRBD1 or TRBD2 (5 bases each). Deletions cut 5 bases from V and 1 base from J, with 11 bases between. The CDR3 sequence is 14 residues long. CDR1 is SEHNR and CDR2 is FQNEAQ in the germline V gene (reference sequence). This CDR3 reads CASSPGTIQETQYF. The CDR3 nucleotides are TGTGCCAGCAGCCCAGGGACGATCCAAGAGACCCAGTACTTC.

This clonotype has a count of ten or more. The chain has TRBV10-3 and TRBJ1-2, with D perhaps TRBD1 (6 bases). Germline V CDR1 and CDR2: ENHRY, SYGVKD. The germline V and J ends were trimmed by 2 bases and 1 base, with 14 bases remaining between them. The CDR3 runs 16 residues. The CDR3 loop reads CAISEDATGDNYGYTF. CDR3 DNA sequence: TGTGCCATCAGTGAGGACGCGACAGGTGATAACTATGGCTACACCTTC.

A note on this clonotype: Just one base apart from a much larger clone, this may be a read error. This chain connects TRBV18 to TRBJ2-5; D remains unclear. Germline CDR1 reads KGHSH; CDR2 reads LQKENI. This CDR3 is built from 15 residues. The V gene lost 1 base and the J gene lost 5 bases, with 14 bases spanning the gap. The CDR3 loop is CASSPQVSGLETQYF. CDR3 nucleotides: TGTGCCAGCTCACCACAAGTTAGTGGTTTGGAGACCCAGTACTTC. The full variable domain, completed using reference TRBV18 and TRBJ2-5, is NAGVMQNPRHLVRRRGQEARLRCSPMKGHSHVYWYRQLPEEGLKFMVYLQKENIIDESGMPKERFSAEFPKEGPSILRIQQVVRGDSAAYFCASSPQVSGLETQYFGPGTRLLVL.

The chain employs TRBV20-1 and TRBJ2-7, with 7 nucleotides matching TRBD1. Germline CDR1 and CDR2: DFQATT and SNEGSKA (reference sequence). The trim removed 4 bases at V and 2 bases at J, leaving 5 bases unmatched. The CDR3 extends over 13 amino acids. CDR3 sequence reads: CSATGGLAYEQYF. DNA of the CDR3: TGCAGTGCTACAGGGGGATTAGCCTACGAGCAGTACTTC.

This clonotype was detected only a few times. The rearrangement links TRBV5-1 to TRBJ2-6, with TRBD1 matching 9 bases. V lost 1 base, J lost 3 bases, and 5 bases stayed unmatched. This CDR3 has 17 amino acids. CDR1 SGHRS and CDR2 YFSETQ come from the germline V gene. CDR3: CASSLTDRGIGANVLTF. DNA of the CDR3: TGCGCCAGCAGCTTGACTGACAGGGGGATTGGGGCCAACGTCCTGACTTTC.

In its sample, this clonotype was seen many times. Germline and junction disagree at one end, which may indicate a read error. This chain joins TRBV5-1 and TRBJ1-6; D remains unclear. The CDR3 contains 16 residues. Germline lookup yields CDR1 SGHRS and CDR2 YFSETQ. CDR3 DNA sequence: TGCGCCAGCAGCTTAACGACACGGCGGGATAATTCACCCCTCTACTTT. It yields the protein CASSLTTRRDNSPLYF.

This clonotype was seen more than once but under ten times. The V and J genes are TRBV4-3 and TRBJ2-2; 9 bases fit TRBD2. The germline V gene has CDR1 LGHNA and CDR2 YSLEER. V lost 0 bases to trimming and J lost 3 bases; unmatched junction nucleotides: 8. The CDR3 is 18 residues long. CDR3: CASSQEIAGAGDTGELFF. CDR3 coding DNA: TGCGCCAGCAGCCAAGAAATAGCGGGAGCAGGGGACACCGGGGAGCTGTTTTTT.

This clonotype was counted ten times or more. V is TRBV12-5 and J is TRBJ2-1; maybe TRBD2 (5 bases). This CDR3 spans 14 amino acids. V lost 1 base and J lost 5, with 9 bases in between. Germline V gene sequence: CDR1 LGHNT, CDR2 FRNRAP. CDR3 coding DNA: TGTGCTAGTGGTTTGGGAGGGCAGAACAATGAGCAGTTCTTC. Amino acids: CASGLGGQNNEQFF.

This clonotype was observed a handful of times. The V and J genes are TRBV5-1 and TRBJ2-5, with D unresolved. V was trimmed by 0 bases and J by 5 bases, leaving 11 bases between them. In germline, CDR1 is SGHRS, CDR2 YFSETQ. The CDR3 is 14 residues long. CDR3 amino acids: CASSLETGLETQYF. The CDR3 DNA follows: TGCGCCAGCAGCTTGGAAACTGGGCTCGAGACCCAGTACTTC.

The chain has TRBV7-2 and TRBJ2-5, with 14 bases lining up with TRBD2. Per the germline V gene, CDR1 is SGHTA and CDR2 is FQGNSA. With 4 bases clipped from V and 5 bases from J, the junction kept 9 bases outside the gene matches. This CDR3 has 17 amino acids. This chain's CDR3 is CASSWAGLAGVGETQYF. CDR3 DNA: TGTGCCAGCAGCTGGGCGGGACTAGCGGGAGTCGGGGAGACCCAGTACTTC.

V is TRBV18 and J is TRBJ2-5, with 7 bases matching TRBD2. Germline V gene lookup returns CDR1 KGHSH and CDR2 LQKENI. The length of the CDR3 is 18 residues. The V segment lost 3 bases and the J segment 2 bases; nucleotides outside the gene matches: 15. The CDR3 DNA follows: TGTGCCAGCTCACCCATCAGAGGGGAGGGCCTGTGGCAAGAGACCCAGTACTTC. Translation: CASSPIRGEGLWQETQYF.

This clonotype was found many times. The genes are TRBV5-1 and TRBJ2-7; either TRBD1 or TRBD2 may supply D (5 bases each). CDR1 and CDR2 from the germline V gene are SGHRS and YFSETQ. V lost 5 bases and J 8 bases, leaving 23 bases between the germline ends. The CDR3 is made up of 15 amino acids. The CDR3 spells CASRPLSLGEAQQYF. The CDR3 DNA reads TGCGCCAGCAGACCTCTATCTTTGGGGGAAGCCCAGCAGTACTTC.

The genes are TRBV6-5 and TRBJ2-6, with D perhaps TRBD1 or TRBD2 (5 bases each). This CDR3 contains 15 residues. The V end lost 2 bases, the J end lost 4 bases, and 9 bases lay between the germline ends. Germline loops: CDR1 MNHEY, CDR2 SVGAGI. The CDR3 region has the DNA TGTGCCAGCAGTTACGACGGGGCGGGGGCCAACGTCCTGACTTTC. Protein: CASSYDGAGANVLTF.

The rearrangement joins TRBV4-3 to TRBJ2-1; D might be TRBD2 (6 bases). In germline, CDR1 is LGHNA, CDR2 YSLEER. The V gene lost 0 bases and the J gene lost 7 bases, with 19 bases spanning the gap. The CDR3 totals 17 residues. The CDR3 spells CASSQDFSSLSGNEQFF. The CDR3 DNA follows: TGCGCCAGCAGCCAAGATTTCTCGAGTCTGAGCGGGAATGAGCAGTTCTTC.

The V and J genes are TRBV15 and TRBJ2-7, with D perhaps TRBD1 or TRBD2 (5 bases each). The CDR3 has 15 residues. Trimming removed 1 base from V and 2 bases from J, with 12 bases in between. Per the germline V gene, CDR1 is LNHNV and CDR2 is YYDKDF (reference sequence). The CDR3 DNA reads TGTGCCACCAGCAGAGGGGCAGGGAGTACCTACGAGCAGTACTTC. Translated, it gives CATSRGAGSTYEQYF.